The clone carrying this T cell receptor beta chain was seen a single time. This entry is derived from a study of blood T cell repertoires in COVID-19. Looking at the study overall: From T cells, B-cell-depleted T cells, or PBMCs came the material, which was cDNA or gDNA.

Trimming removed 4 bases at V and 5 bases at J, with 5 bases between. The CDR3 has 11 amino acids. Germline V gives CDR1 KGHSY, CDR2 FQNENV. Original processing notes: Reference gene primer amplification in the assay estimated nucleated cell counts. Clones were sequenced by immunoSEQ multiplex PCR, and TCRdb holds only the in-frame ones, with some missing. V and J calls and clone size are given by that table; D and trimming were obtained from the DNA. The table has 180,000 or so clones, about nine tenths seen once. The J gene is TRBJ1-1, the V gene TRBV16; D is unclear. The material sequenced was peripheral blood. This receptor was taken from a man in his late teens or twenties with active or convalescent COVID-19. The CDR3 loop is CASSPNTEAFF. CDR3 in DNA: TGTGCCAGCAGCCCAAATACTGAAGCTTTCTTT.